In this sample, the clone carrying this T cell receptor (beta chain) turned up a few times. Its specificity is unknown. CD4+ T cell isolation took place after 10 days of culture. A PCR test confirmed that the person had SARS-CoV-2 infection between March and December 2020. Both day 3 and day 7 saw half the medium replaced with IL-2 medium. This record belongs to a study of vaccination effects on CD4 cells after COVID-19. In the study overall: Two convalescent patients were sampled 16 days and one week before vaccination.

This CDR3 is built from 17 residues. V lost 3 bases and J 5 bases, leaving 20 bases between the germline ends. The germline V gene has CDR1 SGHNT and CDR2 YENEEA. Some clones are missing from TCRdb's copy, which holds only in-frame ones; the method was immunoSEQ multiplex PCR. The top ten hold around 25% of the sample, which has tens of thousands of clones, approximately 72% seen once. Sequencing used CD4+ T cells from PBMCs cultured without peptide, obtained before COVID-19 vaccination. This sequence was found in a human donor who had a prior SARS-CoV-2 infection. This sequence joins TRBV11-3 and TRBJ2-1; D unresolved. This chain's CDR3 is CASSFPSTRLGHNEQFF. CDR3 nucleotides: TGTGCCAGCAGCTTCCCTTCGACCCGCCTCGGGCACAATGAGCAGTTCTTC.